These 23 T cell receptor beta chains originate from one sample sequenced in a study of T-cell memory formation after mild COVID-19. Via MiXCR, TCRdb re-called the 5' RACE reads, giving one row per CDR3 protein. The top ten hold roughly 8.3% of the sample, which has fewer than 600,000 distinct CDR3 sequences, about 20% seen once. Sequencing was carried out using PBMCs or a T cell subset sorted from them (not recorded which). Receptors originate from an adult woman who had mild COVID-19 (a few samples of this study predate the infection). Cell type and time point are not known.

CDR3 coding DNA: TGTGCCAGCAGTGACCCGGGACAGGGGACCTACGAGCAGTACTTC. Translated, it gives CASSDPGQGTYEQYF. J is TRBJ2-7 and V is TRBV6-6; TRBD1 matches at 10 bases. This CDR3 has 15 residues. Looked up from germline, CDR1 is MNHNY and CDR2 is SVGAGI (reference sequence). Trimming cost V 5 bases and J 2 bases; bases outside gene matches: 6.

This clonotype has only a few counts. J is TRBJ1-5 and V is TRBV7-9; D is unresolved. Germline V gene sequence: CDR1 SEHNR, CDR2 FQNEAQ (reference sequence). There are 14 residues in the CDR3. Trimming cost V 1 base and J 0 bases, with 4 bases left between them. The CDR3 bases are TGTGCCAGCAGCTTAGTTGCTAGCAATCAGCCCCAGCATTTT. Its translation is CASSLVASNQPQHF.

The chain carries TRBV20-1 and TRBJ1-1; the D gene is possibly TRBD1 (6 bases). This CDR3 region has 14 residues. The germline V and J ends were trimmed by 3 bases and 4 bases, with 15 bases remaining between them. Per the germline V gene, CDR1 is DFQATT and CDR2 is SNEGSKA (reference sequence). CDR3 sequence (DNA): TGCAGTGCTAGCAATCCACAGGGAGGCACTGAAGCTTTCTTT. This translates into CSASNPQGGTEAFF.

The chain is built from TRBV10-3 and TRBJ2-1, with D maybe TRBD2 (5 bases). This CDR3 region has 14 residues. CDR1 and CDR2 from the germline V gene are ENHRY and SYGVKD. Trimming removed 3 bases at V and 6 bases at J, with 12 bases between. The CDR3 DNA reads as TGTGCCATCAGTGAAATCGCTAGCATCAATGAGCAGTTCTTC. Its protein is CAISEIASINEQFF.

The CDR3 sequence is CASSEGTSGNLYEQYF. DNA for the CDR3: TGTGCCAGCAGCGAGGGGACTAGCGGCAATCTCTACGAGCAGTACTTC. The chain joins TRBV9 to TRBJ2-7; 11 nucleotides line up with TRBD2. From germline, CDR1 is SGDLS and CDR2 YYNGEE. Germline trimming cut 3 bases from V and 3 bases from J; bases unmatched to any gene: 8. This CDR3 is 16 amino acids long. Combining the CDR3 with reference TRBV9 and TRBJ2-7 gives the whole variable domain DSGVTQTPKHLITATGQRVTLRCSPRSGDLSVYWYQQSLDQGLQFLIQYYNGEERAKGNILERFSAQQFPDLHSELNLSSLELGDSALYFCASSEGTSGNLYEQYFGPGTRLTVT.

In this sample, this clonotype turned up a few times. The rearrangement uses TRBV12-3 or TRBV12-4 and TRBJ1-1; 9 bases line up with TRBD1. J was trimmed by 0 bases and V by 6 bases; bases with no gene match: 5. The CDR3 consists of 15 residues. The CDR3 nucleotides are TGTGCCAGCAGAAATGACAGGGGGATGAACACTGAAGCTTTCTTT. Its protein product is CASRNDRGMNTEAFF.

The chain carries TRBV6-1 and TRBJ2-2, with D perhaps assigned TRBD1 or TRBD2 (6 bases each). Deletions cut 2 bases from V and 4 bases from J, with 11 bases between. This CDR3 region has 15 residues. Germline values: CDR1 MNHNS, CDR2 SASEGT. DNA for the CDR3: TGTGCCAGCAGTGAACGGGGGCGAGGCACCGGGGAGCTGTTTTTT. Translation: CASSERGRGTGELFF.

CDR3 loop: CASRKAPGGTNTEAFF. The CDR3 region has the DNA TGTGCCAGCAGAAAGGCCCCGGGAGGAACAAACACTGAAGCTTTCTTT. The V call is TRBV7-9, the J call TRBJ1-1; D remains unclear. V lost 6 bases, J lost 2 bases, and 19 bases lay in between. The germline V gene encodes CDR1 SEHNR and CDR2 FQNEAQ (reference sequence). The CDR3 is 16 residues long. The variable domain in full, completed from reference TRBV7-9 and TRBJ1-1, reads DTGVSQNPRHKITKRGQNVTFRCDPISEHNRLYWYRQTLGQGPEFLTYFQNEAQLEKSRLLSDRFSAERPKGSFSTLEIQRTEQGDSAMYLCASRKAPGGTNTEAFFGQGTRLTVV.

The chain recombines TRBV29-1 with TRBJ2-7; 11 nucleotides line up with TRBD1. The germline V gene has CDR1 SQVTM and CDR2 ANQGSEA. This CDR3 comprises 13 residues. The V segment lost 7 bases and the J segment 4 bases; nucleotides outside the gene matches: 6. CDR3 coding DNA: TGCAGCGCCAAGGGACAGGGGGTATACGAGCAGTACTTC. Translated, it gives CSAKGQGVYEQYF.

The chain joins TRBV4-2 to TRBJ2-7; TRBD2 matches 7 bases. This CDR3 has 16 residues. V was pared by 1 base and J by 1 base, with 7 bases of the junction left unmatched. CDR1 LGHNA and CDR2 YNFKEQ come from the germline V gene. The CDR3 DNA follows: TGTGCCAGCAGCCAAGGCTTCGGACTAGAGTCCTACGAGCAGTACTTC. This sequence encodes CASSQGFGLESYEQYF.

V is TRBV7-2 and J is TRBJ2-5; no reliable D call. CDR1 is SGHTA and CDR2 is FQGNSA in the germline V gene. The CDR3 contains 11 residues. The ends were cut back, 8 bases at V and 5 bases at J, with 9 bases in the middle. CDR3 amino acids: CASFSRETQYF. The CDR3 DNA follows: TGTGCCAGCTTTAGCCGGGAGACCCAGTACTTC.

This clonotype showed up just a few times. The chain has TRBV30 and TRBJ2-1; 13 bases line up with TRBD2. Per the germline V gene, CDR1 is GTSNPN and CDR2 is SVGIG (reference sequence). V was pared by 5 bases and J by 8 bases, with 3 bases of the junction left unmatched. This CDR3 region has 13 residues. CDR3 bases: TGTGCCTGGGCCGGACTAGCGGGAGATGAGCAGTTCTTC. Translating gives CAWAGLAGDEQFF. The full variable domain, completed using reference TRBV30 and TRBJ2-1, is SQTIHQWPATLVQPVGSPLSLECTVEGTSNPNLYWYRQAAGRGLQLLFYSVGIGQISSEVPQNLSASRPQDRQFILSSKKLLLSDSGFYLCAWAGLAGDEQFFGPGTRLTVL.

This clonotype came up a few times. The genes are TRBV14 and TRBJ2-7, with 14 nucleotides matching TRBD2. V shed 6 bases and J 6 bases; nucleotides not matched to a gene: 4. CDR1 SGHDN and CDR2 FVKESK come from the germline V gene. CDR3 length equals 14 residues. In nucleotides, the CDR3 is TGTGCCAGCAGTGCGACTAGCGGGAGGGGCGAGCAGTACTTC. It codes for CASSATSGRGEQYF.

This chain connects TRBV5-8 to TRBJ2-1; D possibly corresponds to TRBD2 (5 bases). CDR1 is SGHTS, CDR2 YDEGEE, per germline. V lost 2 bases, J lost 4 bases, and 16 bases lay in between. This CDR3 has 16 amino acids. The CDR3 loop is CASSFSASRGYNEQFF. The CDR3 bases are TGTGCCAGCAGCTTCTCCGCGTCGCGAGGGTACAATGAGCAGTTCTTC.

V usage is TRBV7-8 and J usage is TRBJ2-1, with TRBD1 as a possible D gene (6 bases). Per the germline V gene, CDR1 is SGHVS and CDR2 is FQNEAQ. The ends were cut back, 9 bases at V and 9 bases at J, with 12 bases in the middle. The CDR3 is 11 amino acids. CDR3 residues: CASSGVGEQFF. The CDR3 coding sequence is TGTGCCAGTTCAGGGGTCGGTGAGCAGTTCTTC.

This clonotype has more than one count but fewer than ten. The chain employs TRBV24-1 and TRBJ2-1; TRBD2 matches 7 bases. Trimming cost V 9 bases and J 3 bases; bases outside gene matches: 7. Germline-derived CDR1 and CDR2 are KGHDR and SFDVKD. The CDR3 runs to 14 residues. The CDR3 nucleotides read TGTGCCACCGGTCGGCGGGAGTTCTACAATGAGCAGTTCTTC. The encoded protein is CATGRREFYNEQFF.

The V gene is TRBV29-1, the J gene TRBJ2-7, with D maybe TRBD2 (7 bases). The CDR3 is made up of 14 amino acids. CDR1 and CDR2 (germline): SQVTM, ANQGSEA. V lost 2 bases to trimming and J lost 0 bases, with 11 bases between them. The CDR3 bases are TGCAGCGTTGAACGGGGGGCGAGCTCCTACGAGCAGTACTTC. This encodes CSVERGASSYEQYF.

This clonotype was detected only a few times. The V and J genes are TRBV4-2 and TRBJ2-7, with D perhaps matching TRBD1 (6 bases). Trimming took 3 bases from V and 5 from J, leaving 23 bases between them. CDR3 size: 17 residues. Germline-derived CDR1 and CDR2 are LGHNA and YNFKEQ. CDR3: CASSQRGFREGIHEQYF. In DNA, the CDR3 is TGTGCCAGCAGCCAGAGGGGGTTTCGGGAAGGGATCCACGAGCAGTACTTC.

This clonotype was picked up a small number of times. The chain has TRBV19 and TRBJ2-1, with 10 positions matching TRBD2. From germline, CDR1 is LNHDA and CDR2 SQIVND (reference sequence). The ends lost 6 bases at V and 2 bases at J; junction bases unmatched: 4. The CDR3 spans 15 residues. CDR3 DNA sequence: TGTGCCAGTAGATCTAGCGGGGGCCCCTACAATGAGCAGTTCTTC. Translated: CASRSSGGPYNEQFF.

The V call is TRBV5-1, the J call TRBJ2-1; the match to TRBD2 covers 11 bases. Germline CDR1 is SGHRS and CDR2 is YFSETQ. The CDR3 runs 15 residues. V trimming: 4 bases; J trimming: 2 bases; junction bases outside the gene matches: 2. The CDR3 is CASSHSGGAYNEQFF. CDR3 in DNA: TGCGCCAGCAGCCATAGCGGGGGGGCCTACAATGAGCAGTTCTTC.

This clonotype was seen repeatedly, ten times or more. One end of the junction does not line up with germline, which may come from a read error. The chain is built from TRBV7-9 and TRBJ2-1, with unresolved D. The germline V gene encodes CDR1 SEHNR and CDR2 FQNEAQ (reference sequence). This CDR3 spans 14 amino acids. The DNA of the CDR3 is TGTGCTAGCAGCTTAGGCGGCGGATACAATGAGCAGTTCTTC. Translating it yields CASSLGGGYNEQFF.

This chain links TRBV5-1 with TRBJ2-7; 9 positions agree with TRBD1. Trimming cost V 2 bases and J 2 bases; bases outside gene matches: 11. Germline values: CDR1 SGHRS, CDR2 YFSETQ. This CDR3 has 17 residues. The CDR3 loop reads CASSLASGQGYPYEQYF. DNA for the CDR3: TGCGCCAGCAGCTTAGCCTCGGGACAGGGCTATCCCTACGAGCAGTACTTC.

This clonotype was seen a handful of times. The V call is TRBV12-5, the J call TRBJ2-7, with TRBD2 matching over 11 bases. Trimming cost V 0 bases and J 6 bases; bases outside gene matches: 4. Germline CDR1 is LGHNT and CDR2 is FRNRAP. The length of the CDR3 is 15 residues. Here the CDR3 reads CASGLVLAGEAEQYF. The CDR3, as DNA: TGTGCTAGTGGTTTGGTACTAGCGGGAGAAGCCGAGCAGTACTTC.